This TCR beta chain stems from a study of blood T cells in healthy people across ages (dated by TCRdb to about 2015). Broadly, across the study: In model experiments, template switching captured roughly one uniquely barcoded TCR beta cDNA molecule for every two T cells. The study measured age-related changes in TCR beta repertoire diversity using deep sequencing normalized with unique cDNA molecular identifiers. Four age groups were formed from the donors: young (average around 15 years), middle-aged (less than 40), aged (about 62) and long-lived (82). Two additional independent replicas of 1 million unique cDNA reads from the same blood draw were analyzed for two donors (one aged 18 to 30 and one aged 80 or older). What the research found in general, with its limitations: Bulk unsorted PBMC profiling prevented conclusive comparison of naive and antigen-experienced compartments. As age increased, observed TCR beta diversity per million T cells dropped in a roughly linear way, and a significant reduction was already evident by age about 36. Observed TCR beta diversity correlated strongly with the percentage of naive T cells measured by flow cytometry. Donor CMV infection status was unknown, potentially confounding age-related changes in expanded clonotypes. Compared with the aged group, the long-lived group had more naive CD4+ T cells, fewer expanded clones and increased TCR diversity, suggesting age selection. Estimates of total diversity based on one million sequenced T cells were regarded as lower bounds and as underestimates.

Preparation of the library involved 5' RACE. This sample was sequenced with an Illumina HiSeq 2500. A second PCR of roughly 7 to 12 cycles was run with a J-beta primer mix and a sample-barcoded 5' primer. Each TCR beta cDNA molecule received a unique molecular identifier from a template-switch 5' adaptor carrying 12 random nucleotides. Each sample yielded at least 3 million CDR3-containing paired-end reads. First-strand cDNA synthesis was performed from all RNA using the Mint cDNA synthesis kit, with priming by a TRBC-specific oligonucleotide. After uracil-DNA glycosylase treatment, a first 18-cycle PCR used universal primers M1SS and BC2_uni_R on all cDNA. Turning to the authors' computational methods: Each sample was normalized by randomly selecting 1 million high-quality reads, each carrying a distinct molecular identifier. Reads sharing molecular identifiers were discarded rather than binned into consensus sequences. MiTCR, set to a Q25 quality threshold and the strictest error-elimination algorithm, was used for CDR3 identification, clonotype clustering and error correction. A nonparametric unseen species model with Euler transformation was used to estimate a lower bound on total TCR beta diversity. TCRdb applied fastp at Q25 and MiXCR to the public reads, then kept only in-frame beta chains. Merged by CDR3 protein, the rows form single entries marked with the most common genes and DNA. The V and J calls were determined by TCRdb, not by the authors. The sample table contains hundreds of thousands of distinct CDR3 sequences; only one count was recorded for more than 20% of them. Of the sample, approximately 8.7% is held by the ten largest clones.

A distance of 17 bases separates the germline ends of V and J, which lose 3 bases and 6 bases respectively. The CDR1 and CDR2 encoded by the germline V gene (reference sequence) are DFQATT and SNEGSKA. The CDR3 has 15 amino acids, counting the end cysteine and phenylalanine. Only the CDR3 DNA is retained, 45 bases long and in frame from the first base. This clonotype appeared a few times. The antigen this receptor binds is unknown. No base quality information exists; no much larger clone differs at one position. The donors were roughly 39 Caucasian individuals from Russia, aged roughly 6 to 90 years, who were systemically healthy. Each donor gave ten milliliters of peripheral blood, collected into EDTA-treated Vacutainer tubes. PBMCs were isolated by Ficoll-Paque density-gradient centrifugation, with at least 7 million obtained per sample. Total RNA was extracted from PBMCs with Trizol reagent, with at least 6 micrograms obtained per sample. The percentages of naive CD45RAhigh/CD27high T cells were determined by flow cytometry on a PBMC aliquot from every donor.

The same sample was also studied in work on T cells of mothers and their children. The second study reports: Donors were nine systemically healthy Caucasian individuals: three mothers and their six children. cDNA synthesis used all of the extracted RNA, with around 1.4 ug of RNA in each 15 ul reaction. In the second PCR, sample barcodes and 2-4 random nucleotides were introduced via the M1S primer. Over 10 million TCR beta CDR3 reads came from each mother, compared with around 3 million reads from each child. Thymic selection similarly shapes TCR recombination output in related and unrelated pairs, with minor effect from inherited differences. Related mother-child pairs always showed normalized repertoire overlap that was slightly higher than in unrelated mother-child pairs, though the difference was never significant. No persistent microchimeric T cell clones were found, with a detection sensitivity of approximately 110 clones per million clonotypes. In the study, deep NGS was used to compare the TCR beta repertoires of mothers and children, and features distinguishing related mother-child pairs from unrelated individuals were sought. On average, the children were roughly 11 +/- 4 years old, while the mothers were roughly 40 +/- 4 years old. Libraries were sequenced on Illumina HiSeq 2000 with 100+100 nt paired-end reads after adapter ligation with NEBNext reagents. To prevent cross-contamination, the mother and child libraries were prepared a month apart and were sequenced in separate runs. For each donor, somewhere between about 450,000 and 2,100,000 distinct TCR beta clonotypes were identified. Naive TCR beta clonotypes were estimated from low-frequency clonotypes matched to each donor's FACS-determined naive share, without sorting.

The sequenced sample was blood. The clonotype comes from a boy younger than 18 in good health. The chain links TRBV20-1 with TRBJ2-2; possibly the D gene is TRBD2, per 5 matching bases. The DNA reads TGCAGTGCTAGGGCCGGGGTCTCTAGGTCCGGGGAGCTGTTTTTT. The resulting protein is CSARAGVSRSGELFF.